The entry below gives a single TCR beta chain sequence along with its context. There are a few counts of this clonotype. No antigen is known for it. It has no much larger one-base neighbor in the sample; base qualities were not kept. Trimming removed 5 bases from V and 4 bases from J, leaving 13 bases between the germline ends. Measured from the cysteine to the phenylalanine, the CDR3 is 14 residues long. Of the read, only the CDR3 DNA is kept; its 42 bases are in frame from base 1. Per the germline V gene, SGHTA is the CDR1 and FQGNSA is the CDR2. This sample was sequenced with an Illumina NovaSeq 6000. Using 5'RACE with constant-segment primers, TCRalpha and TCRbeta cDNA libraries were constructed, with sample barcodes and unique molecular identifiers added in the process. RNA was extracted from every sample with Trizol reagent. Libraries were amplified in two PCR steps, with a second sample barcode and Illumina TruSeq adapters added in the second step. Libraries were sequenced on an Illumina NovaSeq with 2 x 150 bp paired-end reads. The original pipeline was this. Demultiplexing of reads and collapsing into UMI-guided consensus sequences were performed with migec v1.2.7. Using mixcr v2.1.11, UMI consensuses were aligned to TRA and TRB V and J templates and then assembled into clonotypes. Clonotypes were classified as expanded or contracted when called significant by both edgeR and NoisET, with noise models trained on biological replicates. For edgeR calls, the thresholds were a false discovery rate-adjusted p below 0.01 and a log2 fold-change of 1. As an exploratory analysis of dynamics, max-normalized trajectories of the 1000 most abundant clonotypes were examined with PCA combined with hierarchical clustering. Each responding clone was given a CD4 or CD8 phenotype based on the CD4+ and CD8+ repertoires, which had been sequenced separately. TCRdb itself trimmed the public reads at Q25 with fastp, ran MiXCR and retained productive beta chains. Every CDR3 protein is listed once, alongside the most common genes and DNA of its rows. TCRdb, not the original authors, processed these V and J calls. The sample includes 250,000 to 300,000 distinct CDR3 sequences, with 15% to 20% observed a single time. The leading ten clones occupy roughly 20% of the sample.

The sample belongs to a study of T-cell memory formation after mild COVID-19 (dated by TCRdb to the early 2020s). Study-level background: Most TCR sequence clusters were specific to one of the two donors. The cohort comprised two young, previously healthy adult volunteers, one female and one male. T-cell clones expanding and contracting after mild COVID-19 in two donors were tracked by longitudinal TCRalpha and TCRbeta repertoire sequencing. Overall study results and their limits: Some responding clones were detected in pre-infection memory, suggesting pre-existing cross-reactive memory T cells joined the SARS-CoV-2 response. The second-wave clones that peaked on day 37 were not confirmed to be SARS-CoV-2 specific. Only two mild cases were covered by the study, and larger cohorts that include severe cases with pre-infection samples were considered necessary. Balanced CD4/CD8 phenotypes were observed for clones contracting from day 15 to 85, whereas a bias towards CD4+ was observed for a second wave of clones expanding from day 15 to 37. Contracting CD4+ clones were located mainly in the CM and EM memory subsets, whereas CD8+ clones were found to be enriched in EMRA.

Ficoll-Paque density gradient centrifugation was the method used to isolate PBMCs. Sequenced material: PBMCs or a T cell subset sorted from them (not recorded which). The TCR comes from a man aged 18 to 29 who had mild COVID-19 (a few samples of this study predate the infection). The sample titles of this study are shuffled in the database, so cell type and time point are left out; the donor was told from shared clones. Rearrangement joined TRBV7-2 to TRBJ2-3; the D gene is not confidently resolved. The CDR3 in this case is CASSPSTPADTQYF. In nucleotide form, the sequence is TGTGCCAGCAGCCCCTCGACCCCGGCAGATACGCAGTATTTT.